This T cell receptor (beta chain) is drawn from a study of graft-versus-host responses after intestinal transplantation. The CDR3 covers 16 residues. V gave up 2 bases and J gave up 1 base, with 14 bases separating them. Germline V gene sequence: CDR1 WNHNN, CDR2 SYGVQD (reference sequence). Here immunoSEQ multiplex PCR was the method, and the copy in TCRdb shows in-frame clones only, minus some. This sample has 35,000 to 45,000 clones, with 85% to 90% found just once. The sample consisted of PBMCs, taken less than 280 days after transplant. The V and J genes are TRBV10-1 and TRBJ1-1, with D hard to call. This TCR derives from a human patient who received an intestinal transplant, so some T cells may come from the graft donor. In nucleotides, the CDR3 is TGCGCCAGCAGTGAGGGAGAAGGGTGGGGGAACACTGAAGCTTTCTTT. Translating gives CASSEGEGWGNTEAFF.